The rows below give T cell receptor beta chains drawn from one sample of a study of T cells in Graves' hyperthyroidism and ophthalmopathy. TCRdb processed the multiplex PCR reads anew with MiXCR; each CDR3 protein has one entry. The data hold roughly 660,000 distinct CDR3 sequences, with roughly 17% observed a single time. The sequencing input was blood. Source of these receptors: a man aged 50 to 59 with Graves' hyperthyroidism. The CDR3 runs from the conserved cysteine through the conserved F or W.

TRBV6-1 CASGGQVYEQYF
TRBV6-2/TRBV6-3 CASRRGGAEQFF
TRBV5-5 CASNPGTLVAPLHF
TRBV29-1 CSVEDSTAYEQYF
TRBV27 CASSFREWGDTQYF
TRBV15 CATSGREREINEQFF
TRBV6-6 CASSYSNGVSGTNTEAFF
TRBV12-3/TRBV12-4 CASSPGTSGSPIYEQYF
TRBV10-2 CASSDLAGGFMNTGELFF
TRBV2 CASMGQTNQPQHF
TRBV18 CASSPATDEKLFF
TRBV2 CASGQGEQPQHF
TRBV12-3/TRBV12-4 CASSEDRGHGYTF
TRBV7-2 CASSTLRLAGVGTDTQYF
TRBV6-2/TRBV6-3 CASSSIGLGETQYF
TRBV12-3/TRBV12-4 CASSWQRGNQPQHF
TRBV28 CASNREPIIGSNQPQHF
TRBV2 CASSVVSGLQETQYF
TRBV13 CASTRTGRVREKLFF
TRBV11-1 CASSPRGEGGTGELFF
TRBV25-1 CASRTGGSEQFF
TRBV24-1 CATSDRASGFLNNEQFF
TRBV28 CASSLIQVNEKLFF
TRBV2 CASKSSAGASTEAFF
TRBV19 CASSSTRGQPQHF